This is a list of T cell receptor beta chains from one sample in a study of CD8+ T cells in alopecia areata. The method was immunoSEQ multiplex PCR; TCRdb's version includes in-frame clones alone and lacks a portion of them. The repertoire holds roughly 120,000 clones, with approximately 51% as singletons. The source material was CD4+ T cells sorted from blood, sampled at week 24, from a patient treated with tofacitinib. These receptors were collected from a human donor with alopecia areata. Both conserved end residues are trimmed from each CDR3. Expanded clones get a size class; other rows say once, few or many, or leave the size out.

abundance: .; v_gene: TRBV2; j_gene: TRBJ1-6; CDR3aa: ASSAGQDNSPLH
abundance: .; v_gene: TRBV5-1; j_gene: TRBJ2-5; CDR3aa: ASSLGILETQY
abundance: .; v_gene: TRBV6-5; j_gene: TRBJ2-3; CDR3aa: ASARTSGYTQY
abundance: .; v_gene: TRBV30; j_gene: TRBJ1-5; CDR3aa: AWRGQGGQPQH
abundance: .; v_gene: TRBV4-3; j_gene: TRBJ2-2; CDR3aa: ASSQGRENTGELF
abundance: .; v_gene: TRBV30; j_gene: TRBJ2-1; CDR3aa: AWSGGEQF
abundance: .; v_gene: TRBV7-9; j_gene: TRBJ1-1; CDR3aa: ASSTEFGVGTEAF
abundance: .; v_gene: TRBV18; j_gene: TRBJ2-5; CDR3aa: ASSPPAGAETQY
abundance: .; v_gene: TRBV30; j_gene: TRBJ1-2; CDR3aa: AWSRGDNYGYT
abundance: few; v_gene: TRBV30; j_gene: TRBJ1-3; CDR3aa: AWRLNSGNTIY
abundance: .; v_gene: TRBV5-6; j_gene: TRBJ1-5; CDR3aa: ASSLQGTNQPQH
abundance: .; v_gene: TRBV6-6; j_gene: TRBJ2-7; CDR3aa: ASSPEGYEQY
abundance: .; v_gene: TRBV4-3; j_gene: TRBJ1-6; CDR3aa: ASSQDRDRASPLH
abundance: .; v_gene: TRBV6-5; j_gene: TRBJ2-3; CDR3aa: ASKSSGGADTQY
abundance: .; v_gene: TRBV6-5; j_gene: TRBJ1-2; CDR3aa: ASSGGSYGYT
abundance: .; v_gene: TRBV30; j_gene: TRBJ2-3; CDR3aa: AWTASDTQY
abundance: .; v_gene: TRBV7-9; j_gene: TRBJ1-4; CDR3aa: ASSSGQTTNEKLF
abundance: .; v_gene: TRBV5-1; j_gene: TRBJ2-3; CDR3aa: ASSLVQRASRDTDTQY
abundance: .; v_gene: TRBV29-1; j_gene: TRBJ2-3; CDR3aa: SVVSVGGSSGTDTQY
abundance: .; v_gene: TRBV30; j_gene: TRBJ2-5; CDR3aa: AWSGKTQY